The clone carrying this TCR beta chain was counted at least ten times. Its antigen is unknown. Per the germline V gene, CDR1 is MGHRA and CDR2 is YSYEKL. The V segment lost 3 bases and the J segment 7 bases; nucleotides outside the gene matches: 9. There are 15 residues in the CDR3. The data originate from a study of T cells in Graves' hyperthyroidism and ophthalmopathy. Overall study context: Sampling of peripheral blood happened at initial diagnosis, prior to any treatment.

Study-level results: Peripheral blood also featured most of the thyroid clonotypes expanded above 0.001. Progression to ophthalmopathy was predicted a median of roughly seven months early.

Uncontrolled infections, other autoimmune diseases, pregnancy or lactation led to exclusion of patients. What was amplified from RNA transcripts were TCR beta CDR3 regions. The TCR CDR3 was amplified in a first-round RT-PCR using the HTBI primer set. MiXCR, applied by TCRdb to the multiplex PCR reads, yields one record per CDR3 protein. The sample yields 300,000 to 450,000 distinct CDR3 sequences, around 18% seen once. The chain carries TRBV4-1 and TRBJ1-1; 9 bases line up with TRBD1. The sequencing sample was made of blood. The receptor was derived from a woman aged 40 to 50 with Graves' ophthalmopathy. The CDR3 DNA reads TGCGCCAGCAGCCAGCTGACAGGGGGAGAATATGAAGCTTTCTTT. Its protein product is CASSQLTGGEYEAFF.